The TCR beta chain under discussion was sequenced for a study of type 1 and type 2 diabetes patients. The overall study: Donors were type 1 diabetes, type 2 diabetes, or nondiabetic controls. The whole study generated approximately 18 million paired-end reads.

The CDR3 has 16 residues. Trimming at V came to 5 bases and at J to 8 bases, leaving 15 bases not matched to a gene. The count of this clonotype is one. The antigen is not known. The PCR template was genomic DNA. The TCR beta CDR3 region was amplified using 30 forward and 13 reverse primers. One entry per CDR3 protein results from TCRdb running MiXCR on the multiplex PCR reads. Among a few hundred thousand distinct CDR3 sequences, around 47% were seen once, and the ten largest hold approximately 13%. Points from the study as a whole: Both CD4+ and CD8+ type 2 diabetes repertoires showed significantly higher diversity than type 1.

The V and J genes are TRBV12-3 or TRBV12-4 and TRBJ1-2; 9 nucleotides match TRBD1. Material for sequencing was peripheral blood mononuclear cells (PBMCs). The sequence derives from a man younger than 35 with type 2 diabetes. The CDR3 protein is CASSHPNLQGAEGYTF. The CDR3 nucleotides read TGTGCCAGCAGTCACCCGAACCTACAGGGGGCCGAGGGCTACACCTTC.